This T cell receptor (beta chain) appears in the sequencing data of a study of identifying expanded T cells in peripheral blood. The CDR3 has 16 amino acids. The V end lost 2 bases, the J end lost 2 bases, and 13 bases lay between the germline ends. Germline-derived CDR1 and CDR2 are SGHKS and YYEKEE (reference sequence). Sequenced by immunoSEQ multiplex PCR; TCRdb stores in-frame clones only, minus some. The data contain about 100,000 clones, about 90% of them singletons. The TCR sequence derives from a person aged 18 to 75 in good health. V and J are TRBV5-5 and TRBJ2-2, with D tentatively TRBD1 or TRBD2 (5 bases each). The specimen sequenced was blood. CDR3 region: CASSFSAGANTGELFF. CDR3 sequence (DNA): TGTGCCAGCAGCTTTTCTGCCGGGGCAAACACCGGGGAGCTGTTTTTT.